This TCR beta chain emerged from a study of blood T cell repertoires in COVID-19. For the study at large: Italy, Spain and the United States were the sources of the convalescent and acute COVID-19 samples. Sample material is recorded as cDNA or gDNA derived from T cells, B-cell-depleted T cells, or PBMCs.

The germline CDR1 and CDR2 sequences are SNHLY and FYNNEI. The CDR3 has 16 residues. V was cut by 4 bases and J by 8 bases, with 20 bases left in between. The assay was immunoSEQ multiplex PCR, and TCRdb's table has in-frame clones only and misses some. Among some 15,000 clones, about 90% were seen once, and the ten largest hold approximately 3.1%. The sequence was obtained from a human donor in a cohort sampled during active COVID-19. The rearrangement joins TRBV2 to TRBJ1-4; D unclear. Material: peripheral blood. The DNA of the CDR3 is TGTGCCAGCAGTGGTCGGAGGAGTTTGGGCGGGGAAAAACTGTTTTTT. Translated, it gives CASSGRRSLGGEKLFF.